The 5 T cell receptor beta chains below come from one sample, sequenced in a study of OX40 agonist ivuxolimab in advanced cancers. Data came from immunoSEQ multiplex PCR; TCRdb stores just in-frame clones and leaves some out. The repertoire holds almost 35,000 clones, with 81% as singletons. The source was CD4+ or CD8+ T cells sorted from blood, collected in a trial of the OX40 agonist ivuxolimab. The receptors shown here come from an adult with an advanced solid tumor such as melanoma, head and neck, liver or kidney cancer.

Here the CDR3 reads CAWRRTANTEAFF. CDR3 coding DNA: TGTGCCTGGAGGCGGACAGCGAACACTGAAGCTTTCTTT. This sequence joins TRBV30 and TRBJ1-1; TRBD1 is a possible D gene (6 bases). The V gene's germline CDR1 is GTSNPN and CDR2 SVGIG (reference sequence). V lost 3 bases and J lost 1, with 9 bases in between. The CDR3 length is 13 residues.

The rearrangement uses TRBV2 and TRBJ2-1; D gene unclear. The length of the CDR3 is 12 residues. Germline loops: CDR1 SNHLY, CDR2 FYNNEI. Trimming removed 8 bases from V and 5 bases from J, with 10 bases in between. DNA of the CDR3: TGTGCCAGCGGTTCAGTAGACAATGAGCAGTTCTTC. Its protein is CASGSVDNEQFF.

This chain uses TRBV6-1 with TRBJ2-7, with a weak D call TRBD2 (5 bases). The germline CDR1 and CDR2 sequences are MNHNS and SASEGT. Trimming stripped 2 bases from V and 7 bases from J, with 15 bases between. The CDR3 consists of 14 residues. This CDR3 is CASSEPEGIKEQYF. The DNA of the CDR3 is TGTGCCAGCAGTGAACCCGAGGGAATTAAGGAGCAGTACTTC.

The CDR3 protein is CASSVGLAEWDEQFF. CDR3 DNA sequence: TGTGCCAGCAGCGTAGGACTAGCCGAATGGGATGAGCAGTTCTTC. The V gene is TRBV7-8, the J gene TRBJ2-1, with 8 bases fitting TRBD2. The CDR3 extends over 15 amino acids. With 5 bases clipped from V and 8 bases from J, the junction kept 11 bases outside the gene matches. Germline CDR1 and CDR2: SGHVS and FQNEAQ.

The chain links TRBV4-3 to TRBJ2-5; no firm D call. CDR3 length: 17 amino acids. The V and J ends lost 0 bases and 4 bases respectively, with 18 bases between them. Germline CDR1 reads LGHNA; CDR2 reads YSLEER. The CDR3 coding sequence is TGCGCCAGCAGCCAAGATATAACCGACGGACCCCCAGAGACCCAGTACTTC. This gives the protein CASSQDITDGPPETQYF.